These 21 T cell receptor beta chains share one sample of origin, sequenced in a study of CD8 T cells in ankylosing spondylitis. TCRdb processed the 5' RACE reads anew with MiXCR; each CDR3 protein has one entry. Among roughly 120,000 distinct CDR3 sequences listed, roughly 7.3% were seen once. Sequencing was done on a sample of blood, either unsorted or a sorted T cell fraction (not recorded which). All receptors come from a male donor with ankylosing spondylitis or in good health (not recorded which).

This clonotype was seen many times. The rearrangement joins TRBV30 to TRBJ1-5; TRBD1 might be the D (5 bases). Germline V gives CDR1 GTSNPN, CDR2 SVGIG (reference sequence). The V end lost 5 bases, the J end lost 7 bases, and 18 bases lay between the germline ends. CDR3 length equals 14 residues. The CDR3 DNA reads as TGTGCCTGGGGGGGGTTGAACTCGGGGCAGCCCCAGCATTTT. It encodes CAWGGLNSGQPQHF.

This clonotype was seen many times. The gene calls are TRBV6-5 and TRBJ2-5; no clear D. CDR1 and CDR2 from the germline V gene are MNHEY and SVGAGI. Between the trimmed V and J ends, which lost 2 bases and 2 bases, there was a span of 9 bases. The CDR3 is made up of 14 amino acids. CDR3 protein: CASSYTDGQETQYF. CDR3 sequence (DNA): TGTGCCAGCAGTTACACGGACGGTCAAGAGACCCAGTACTTC.

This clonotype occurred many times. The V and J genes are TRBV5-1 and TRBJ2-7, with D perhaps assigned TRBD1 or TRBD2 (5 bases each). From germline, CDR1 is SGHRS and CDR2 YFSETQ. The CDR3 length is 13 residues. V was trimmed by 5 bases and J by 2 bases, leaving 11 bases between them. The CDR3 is CASSDRGAYEQYF. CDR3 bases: TGCGCCAGCAGTGACCGAGGGGCCTACGAGCAGTACTTC.

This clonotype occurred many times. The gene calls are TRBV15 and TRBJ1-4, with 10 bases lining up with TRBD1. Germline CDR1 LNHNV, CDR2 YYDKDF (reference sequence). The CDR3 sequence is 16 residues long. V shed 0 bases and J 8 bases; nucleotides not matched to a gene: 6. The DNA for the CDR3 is TGTGCCACCAGCAGAGATCCGGGACAGGGGAGCGAAAAACTGTTTTTT. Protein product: CATSRDPGQGSEKLFF. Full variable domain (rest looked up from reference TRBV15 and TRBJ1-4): DAMVIQNPRYQVTQFGKPVTLSCSQTLNHNVMYWYQQKSSQAPKLLFHYYDKDFNNEADTPDNFQSRRPNTSFCFLDIRSPGLGDTAMYLCATSRDPGQGSEKLFFGSGTQLSVL.

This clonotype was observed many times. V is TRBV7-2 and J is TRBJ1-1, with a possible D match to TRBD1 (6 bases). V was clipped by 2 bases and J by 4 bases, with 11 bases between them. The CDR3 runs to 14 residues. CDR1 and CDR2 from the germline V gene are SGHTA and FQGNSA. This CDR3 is CASSLLLGGTEAFF. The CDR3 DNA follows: TGTGCCAGCAGCTTACTTTTAGGGGGCACTGAAGCTTTCTTT.

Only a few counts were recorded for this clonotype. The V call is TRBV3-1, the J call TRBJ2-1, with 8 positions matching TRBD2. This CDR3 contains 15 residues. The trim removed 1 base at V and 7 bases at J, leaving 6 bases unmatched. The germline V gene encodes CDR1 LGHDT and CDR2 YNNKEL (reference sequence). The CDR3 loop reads CASSQGSGLVNEQFF. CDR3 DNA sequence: TGTGCCAGCAGCCAAGGTTCGGGACTAGTGAATGAGCAGTTCTTC.

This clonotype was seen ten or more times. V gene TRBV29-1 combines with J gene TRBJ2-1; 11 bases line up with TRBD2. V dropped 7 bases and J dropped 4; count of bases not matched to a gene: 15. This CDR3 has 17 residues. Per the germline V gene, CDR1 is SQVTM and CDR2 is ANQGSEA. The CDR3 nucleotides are TGCAGCGCCCCGACCTCTCAACTAGCGGGAGTGTACAATGAGCAGTTCTTC. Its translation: CSAPTSQLAGVYNEQFF.

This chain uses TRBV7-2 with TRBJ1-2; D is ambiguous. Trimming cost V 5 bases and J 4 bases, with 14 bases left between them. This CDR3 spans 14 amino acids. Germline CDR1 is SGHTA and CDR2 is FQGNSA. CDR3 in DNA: TGTGCCAGCAGCCCCGATCCCTCCATCTATGGCTACACCTTC. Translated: CASSPDPSIYGYTF.

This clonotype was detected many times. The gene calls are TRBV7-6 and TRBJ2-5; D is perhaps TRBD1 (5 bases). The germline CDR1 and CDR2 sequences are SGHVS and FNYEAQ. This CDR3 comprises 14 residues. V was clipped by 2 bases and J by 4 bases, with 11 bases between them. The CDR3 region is CASSLRQGPETQYF. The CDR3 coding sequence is TGTGCCAGCAGCTTACGTCAGGGCCCAGAGACCCAGTACTTC. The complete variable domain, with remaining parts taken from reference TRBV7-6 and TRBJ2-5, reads GAGVSQSPRYKVTKRGQDVALRCDPISGHVSLYWYRQALGQGPEFLTYFNYEAQQDKSGLPNDRFSAERPEGSISTLTIQRTEQRDSAMYRCASSLRQGPETQYFGPGTRLLVL.

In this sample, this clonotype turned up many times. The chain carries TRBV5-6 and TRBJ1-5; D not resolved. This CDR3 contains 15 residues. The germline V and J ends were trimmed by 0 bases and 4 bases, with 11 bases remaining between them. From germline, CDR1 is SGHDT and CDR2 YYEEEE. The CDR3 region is CASSLEWKLNQPQHF. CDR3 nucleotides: TGTGCCAGCAGCTTGGAGTGGAAATTGAATCAGCCCCAGCATTTT.

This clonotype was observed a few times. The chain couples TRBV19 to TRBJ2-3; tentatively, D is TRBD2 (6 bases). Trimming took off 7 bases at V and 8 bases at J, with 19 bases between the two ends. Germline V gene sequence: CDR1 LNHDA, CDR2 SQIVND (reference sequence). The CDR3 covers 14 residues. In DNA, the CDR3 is TGTGCCAGTATGGAGACTCGTCTCGGGGGTACGCAGTATTTT. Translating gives CASMETRLGGTQYF.

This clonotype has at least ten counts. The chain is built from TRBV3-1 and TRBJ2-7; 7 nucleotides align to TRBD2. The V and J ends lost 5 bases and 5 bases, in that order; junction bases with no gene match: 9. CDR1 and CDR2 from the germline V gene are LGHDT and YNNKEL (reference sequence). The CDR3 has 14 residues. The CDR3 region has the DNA TGTGCCAGCAGCAATCCGTCGGGGGGTAACGAGCAGTACTTC. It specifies CASSNPSGGNEQYF.

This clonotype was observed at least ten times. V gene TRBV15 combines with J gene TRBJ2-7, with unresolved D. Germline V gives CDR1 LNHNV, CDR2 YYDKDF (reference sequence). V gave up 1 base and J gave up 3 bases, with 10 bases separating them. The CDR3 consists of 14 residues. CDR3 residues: CATSRASAYYEQYF. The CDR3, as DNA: TGTGCCACCAGCAGAGCGAGTGCGTACTACGAGCAGTACTTC. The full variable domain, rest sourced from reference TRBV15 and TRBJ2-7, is DAMVIQNPRYQVTQFGKPVTLSCSQTLNHNVMYWYQQKSSQAPKLLFHYYDKDFNNEADTPDNFQSRRPNTSFCFLDIRSPGLGDTAMYLCATSRASAYYEQYFGPGTRLTVT.

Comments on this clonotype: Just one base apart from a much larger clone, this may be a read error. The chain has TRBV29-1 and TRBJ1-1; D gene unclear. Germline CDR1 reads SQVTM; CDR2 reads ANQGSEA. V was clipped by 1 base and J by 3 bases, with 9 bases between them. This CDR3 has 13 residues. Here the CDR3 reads CSVEGGGHTEAFF. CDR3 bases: TGCAGCGTTGAAGGGGGAGGGCACACTGAAGCTTTCTTT.

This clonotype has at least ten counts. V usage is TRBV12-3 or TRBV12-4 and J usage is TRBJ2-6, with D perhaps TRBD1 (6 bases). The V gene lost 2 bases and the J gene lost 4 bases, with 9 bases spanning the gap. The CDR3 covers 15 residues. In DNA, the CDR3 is TGTGCCAGCAGTTTACCAGGGGCCGGGGCCAACGTCCTGACTTTC. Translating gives CASSLPGAGANVLTF.

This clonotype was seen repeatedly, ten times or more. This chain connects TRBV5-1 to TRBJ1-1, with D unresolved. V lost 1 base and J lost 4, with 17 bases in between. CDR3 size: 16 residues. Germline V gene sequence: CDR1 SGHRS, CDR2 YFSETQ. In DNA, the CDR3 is TGCGCCAGCAGCTTGACCGACCGGGGATCGTCCACTGAAGCTTTCTTT. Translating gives CASSLTDRGSSTEAFF.

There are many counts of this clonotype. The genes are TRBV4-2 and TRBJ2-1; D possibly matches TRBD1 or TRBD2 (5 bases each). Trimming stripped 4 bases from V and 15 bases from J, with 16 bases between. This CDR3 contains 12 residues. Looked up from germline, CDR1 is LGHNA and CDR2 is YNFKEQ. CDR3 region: CASSPHFEGLFF. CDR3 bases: TGTGCCAGCAGCCCCCATTTTGAGGGGCTGTTCTTC.

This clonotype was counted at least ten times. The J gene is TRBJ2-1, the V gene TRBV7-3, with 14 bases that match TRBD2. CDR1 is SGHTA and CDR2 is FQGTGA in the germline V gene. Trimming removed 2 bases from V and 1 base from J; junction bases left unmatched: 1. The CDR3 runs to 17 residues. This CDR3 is CASSLGTSGSSYNEQFF. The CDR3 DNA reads TGTGCCAGCAGCTTAGGGACTAGCGGGAGTTCCTACAATGAGCAGTTCTTC.

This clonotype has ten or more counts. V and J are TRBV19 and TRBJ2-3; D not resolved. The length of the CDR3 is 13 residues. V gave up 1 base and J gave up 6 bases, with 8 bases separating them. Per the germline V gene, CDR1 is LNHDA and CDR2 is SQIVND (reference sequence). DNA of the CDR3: TGTGCCAGTAGTATAGGCGGCGCCGATACGCAGTATTTT. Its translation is CASSIGGADTQYF.

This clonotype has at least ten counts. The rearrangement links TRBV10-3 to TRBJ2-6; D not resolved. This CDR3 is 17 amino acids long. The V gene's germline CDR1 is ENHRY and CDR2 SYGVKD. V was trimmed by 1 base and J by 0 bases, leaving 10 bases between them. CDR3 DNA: TGTGCCATCAGTGAGTGGTCCAACGCCTCTGGGGCCAACGTCCTGACTTTC. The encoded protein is CAISEWSNASGANVLTF.

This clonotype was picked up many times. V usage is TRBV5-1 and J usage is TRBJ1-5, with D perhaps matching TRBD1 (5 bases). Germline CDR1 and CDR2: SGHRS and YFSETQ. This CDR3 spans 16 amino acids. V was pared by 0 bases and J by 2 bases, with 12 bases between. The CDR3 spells CASSLGGLGRNQPQHF. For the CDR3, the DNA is TGCGCCAGCAGCTTGGGGGGGTTGGGCCGCAATCAGCCCCAGCATTTT.